A single T cell receptor (beta chain) is shown here with its context. The antigen remains undetermined. Produced via immunoSEQ multiplex PCR; TCRdb's table is partial and in-frame only. The sample shows over 100,000 clones, more than 85% of them seen only once. Germline assignment: CDR1 SGHVS and CDR2 FNYEAQ. Deletions cut 1 base from V and 1 base from J, with 13 bases between. The CDR3 totals 16 residues. The data stem from a study of siplizumab effects on memory and regulatory T cells. Study-wide findings and caveats: Naive versus memory phenotype went unassigned for roughly 75-95% of proliferating CD4+ or CD8+ clones. Among sequences traceable to unstimulated CD4+ memory cells, alloreactive ones were significantly reduced by siplizumab. Sequences below about 10^-5 frequency were poorly captured. As a result, only a minor fraction of alloreactive clones mapped to unstimulated subsets.

The TCR was taken from a human donor in good health. The chain employs TRBV7-6 and TRBJ1-1, with D unclear. Sequenced input: Tregs sorted from blood. DNA of the CDR3: TGTGCCAGCAGCTTAGAGGCCAACCTGGCGAACACTGAAGCTTTCTTT. It is translated as CASSLEANLANTEAFF.